This is a list of T cell receptor beta chains from one sample in a study of spatial heterogeneity in lung cancer. Each CDR3 protein gets one entry after TCRdb re-called the 5' RACE reads with MiXCR. Of roughly 38,000 distinct CDR3 sequences listed, roughly a tenth are singletons. Specimen: PBMCs, collected at follow-up. These receptor sequences come from a female donor with early-stage non-small cell lung cancer. CDR3s include the opening cysteine and the closing phenylalanine or tryptophan. The D gene is left open where the match is weak. Size values are once, few and many counts, or a class for expanded clones, and some rows have none.

TRBD1	TRBV2	many	TRBJ2-7	15	CASREPGQAAYEQYF	TGTGCCAGCAGGGAACCGGGACAGGCCGCCTACGAGCAGTACTTC
-	TRBV11-1	many	TRBJ2-1	14	CASSLARLGTEQFF	TGTGCCAGCAGCTTAGCGCGCCTGGGGACTGAGCAGTTCTTC
-	TRBV5-1	few	TRBJ2-2	13	CASSTGNTGELFF	TGCGCCAGCAGTACAGGGAACACCGGGGAGCTGTTTTTT
-	TRBV2	medium-sized	TRBJ1-1	11	CAWWADTEAFF	TGTGCCTGGTGGGCGGACACTGAAGCTTTCTTT
-	TRBV7-2	few	TRBJ1-1	13	CASSSDRNTEAFF	TGTGCCAGCAGTTCGGACAGGAACACTGAAGCTTTCTTT
-	TRBV2	-	TRBJ1-5	15	CASSEQGLSNQPQHF	TGTGCCAGCAGTGAACAGGGGTTGAGCAATCAGCCCCAGCATTTT
-	TRBV5-1	-	TRBJ2-3	12	CASSLDKGTQYF	TGCGCCAGCAGCCTGGACAAGGGTACGCAGTATTTT
TRBD2	TRBV5-6	many	TRBJ2-3	16	CASSLYLAGGPDTQYF	TGTGCCAGCAGCTTGTATCTAGCGGGGGGGCCAGATACGCAGTATTTT
-	TRBV5-1	few	TRBJ2-3	14	CASSHLERSDTQYF	TGCGCCAGCAGCCATTTAGAGAGATCGGATACGCAGTATTTT
TRBD2	TRBV7-8	few	TRBJ2-2	17	CASSPRTSGANTGELFF	TGTGCCAGCAGCCCGCGGACTAGCGGAGCGAACACCGGGGAGCTGTTTTTT
-	TRBV20-1	-	TRBJ2-1	17	CSARIRGPNAPYNEQFF	TGCAGTGCTAGAATCCGGGGGCCCAACGCTCCCTACAATGAGCAGTTCTTC
TRBD1	TRBV28	few	TRBJ1-5	14	CASRLGQGGQPQHF	TGTGCCAGCAGGCTTGGACAGGGCGGTCAGCCCCAGCATTTT
-	TRBV7-8	-	TRBJ2-1	18	CASSSLKGNRDIYNEQFF	TGTGCCAGCAGCTCGTTGAAGGGGAACCGGGACATTTACAATGAGCAGTTCTTC
-	TRBV28	few	TRBJ1-2	14	CASSSYVAGDGYTF	TGTGCCAGCAGTTCATACGTGGCAGGGGATGGCTACACCTTC
-	TRBV5-1	-	TRBJ2-5	13	CASSPDRRETQYF	TGCGCCAGCAGCCCAGACAGGCGCGAGACCCAGTACTTC
-	TRBV28	many	TRBJ2-7	14	CASRKLDNSYEQYF	TGTGCCAGCAGAAAGCTCGACAACTCCTACGAGCAGTACTTC
TRBD1	TRBV11-2	few	TRBJ1-3	18	CASSAPGQVFTSGNTIYF	TGTGCCAGCAGCGCGCCGGGACAGGTTTTTACCTCTGGAAACACCATATATTTT
TRBD1	TRBV7-2	few	TRBJ1-4	17	CASSLERPGTGDEKLFF	TGTGCCAGCAGCTTAGAACGTCCCGGGACAGGGGATGAAAAACTGTTTTTT
TRBD2	TRBV28	many	TRBJ2-1	16	CASSLWALAGIIGQFF	TGTGCCAGCAGTTTATGGGCTCTAGCGGGGATCATCGGGCAGTTCTTC
-	TRBV29-1	many	TRBJ1-2	13	CSVDSPGQHGYTF	TGCAGCGTTGACAGCCCAGGACAGCATGGCTACACCTTC
-	TRBV29-1	-	TRBJ2-7	13	CSVEGGSSYERYF	TGCAGCGTTGAAGGAGGAAGCTCCTACGAGCGGTACTTC
TRBD1	TRBV10-3	few	TRBJ2-7	15	CAISDPPGQLYEQYF	TGTGCCATCAGTGACCCCCCGGGACAGCTATACGAGCAGTACTTC
-	TRBV28	-	TRBJ2-7	14	CASSPGTLAYEQYF	TGTGCCAGCAGCCCAGGGACACTAGCCTACGAGCAGTACTTC
-	TRBV27	once	TRBJ1-4	13	CASSLLGVEKLFF	TGTGCCAGCAGTTTATTAGGGGTTGAAAAACTGTTTTTT
-	TRBV20-1	-	TRBJ1-1	14	CSASKQGRTAEAFF	TGCAGTGCTAGTAAGCAGGGTAGAACCGCTGAAGCTTTCTTT
TRBD1	TRBV5-1	-	TRBJ2-5	15	CASGRTGVYQETQYF	TGCGCCAGCGGACGGACAGGGGTCTACCAAGAGACCCAGTACTTC
TRBD1	TRBV6-1	-	TRBJ2-5	17	CASSERDRGLSEETQYF	TGTGCCAGCAGTGAAAGGGACAGGGGCCTCTCCGAAGAGACCCAGTACTTC
TRBD2	TRBV5-8	few	TRBJ2-1	15	CASSVGTSGFNEQFF	TGTGCCAGCAGCGTCGGGACTAGCGGGTTCAATGAGCAGTTCTTC
-	TRBV6-5	-	TRBJ1-2	13	CASSYITGSGYTF	TGTGCCAGCAGTTATATAACAGGGTCTGGCTACACCTTC
-	TRBV7-3	many	TRBJ2-3	16	CASSLLGGASTDTQYF	TGTGCCAGCAGCTTATTGGGGGGCGCGAGCACAGATACGCAGTATTTT
-	TRBV25-1	many	TRBJ2-7	11	CASSPAYEQYF	TGTGCCAGCAGTCCGGCCTACGAGCAGTACTTC
-	TRBV7-9	many	TRBJ1-1	13	CASTWGTDTEAFF	TGTGCCAGCACTTGGGGAACCGACACTGAAGCTTTCTTT
TRBD1	TRBV24-1	-	TRBJ2-3	15	CATSNRGMNADTQYF	TGTGCCACCAGTAACAGGGGAATGAACGCAGATACGCAGTATTTT
-	TRBV3-1	few	TRBJ2-7	12	CASSQERYEQYF	TGTGCCAGCAGCCAAGAGAGGTACGAGCAGTACTTC
-	TRBV18	-	TRBJ2-1	15	CASSRGGQSSNEQFF	TGTGCCAGCTCACGAGGGGGGCAGAGTTCGAATGAGCAGTTCTTC
-	TRBV7-9	few	TRBJ2-5	15	CASSPQRDYQETQYF	TGTGCCAGCAGCCCGCAGAGGGACTACCAAGAGACCCAGTACTTC
-	TRBV10-3	medium-sized	TRBJ2-7	13	CAIRGRLSYEQYF	TGTGCCATCAGGGGACGGCTCTCCTACGAGCAGTACTTC
TRBD1	TRBV2	few	TRBJ2-7	15	CASIGGGQGKGEQYF	TGTGCCAGCATCGGCGGAGGACAGGGTAAAGGCGAGCAGTACTTC
-	TRBV11-2	-	TRBJ2-5	15	CASSLDTLGQETQYF	TGTGCCAGCAGCTTGGACACATTGGGGCAAGAGACCCAGTACTTC
TRBD1	TRBV28	few	TRBJ2-5	15	CASSSPGTAQETQYF	TGTGCCAGCAGTTCGCCCGGGACAGCGCAAGAGACCCAGTACTTC
TRBD2	TRBV12-3/TRBV12-4	-	TRBJ2-5	15	CASSFYASGRETQYF	TGTGCCAGCAGTTTCTACGCTAGCGGGCGAGAGACCCAGTACTTC